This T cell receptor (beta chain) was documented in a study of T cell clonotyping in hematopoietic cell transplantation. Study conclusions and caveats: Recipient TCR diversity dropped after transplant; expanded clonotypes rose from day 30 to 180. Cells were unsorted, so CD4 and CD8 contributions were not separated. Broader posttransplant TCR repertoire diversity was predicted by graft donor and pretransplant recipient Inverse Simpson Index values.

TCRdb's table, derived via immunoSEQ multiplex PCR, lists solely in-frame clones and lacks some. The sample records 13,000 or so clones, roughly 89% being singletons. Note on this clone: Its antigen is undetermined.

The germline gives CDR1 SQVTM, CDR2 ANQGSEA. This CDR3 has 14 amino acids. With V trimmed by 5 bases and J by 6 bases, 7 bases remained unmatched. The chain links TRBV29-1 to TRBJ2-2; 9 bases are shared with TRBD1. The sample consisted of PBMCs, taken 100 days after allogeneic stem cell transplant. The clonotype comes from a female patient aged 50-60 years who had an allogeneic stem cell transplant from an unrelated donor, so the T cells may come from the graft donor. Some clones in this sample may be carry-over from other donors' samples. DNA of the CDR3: TGCAGCGTTTCCGGGGGACAGGGCGCCGGGGAGCTGTTTTTT. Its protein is CSVSGGQGAGELFF.